This note documents a single T cell receptor beta chain sequence. Its antigen is unidentified. The CDR3 spans 9 residues. This specimen belongs to a study of CD8+ T cells in alopecia areata. Reverse transcribed after extraction, RNA yielded cDNA as the sequencing template. TCRdb keeps only in-frame clones here, not all; method: immunoSEQ multiplex PCR. The data show 37,000 or so clones, around 50% seen once. In a group of several patients, CD4+ cells were sorted into CD25+CD127- cells. Study-wide results and limits: Affected lesional scalp, above all in alopecia totalis/universalis, was more clonal than normal scalp.

Sequenced: CD4+ Tregs sorted from blood. The sequence was collected from a human donor with alopecia areata. This chain uses TRBV3-2 with TRBJ1-1. TRBV3-2 is recorded as a pseudogene. As DNA, the CDR3 is TGTGCCAGCAGCCATAGGGCTTTCTTT. Translation: CASSHRAFF.